A selection of T cell receptor beta chains follows, all from one sample in a study of neurological immune-mediated disorders. Each CDR3 protein is one row after TCRdb ran MiXCR on the 5' RACE reads. The sample lists around 94,000 distinct CDR3 sequences, 3.5% occurring once. Sequencing was done on a sample of PBMCs. These receptors all come from a woman aged 18-30 years with multiple sclerosis. The CDR3 runs from the conserved cysteine through the conserved F or W. The order of the fields is clone size, D gene, V gene, J gene, CDR3 protein, CDR3 DNA. The D gene is left open where the match is weak. Only some rows state a clone size, as once, few, many or a class for expanded clones.

size: many; D: TRBD2; V: TRBV27; J: TRBJ2-3; CDR3: CASSPLPGGFRDTQYF; DNA: TGTGCCAGCAGTCCCCTCCCGGGGGGTTTCAGGGATACGCAGTATTTT
size: few; D: TRBD1; V: TRBV5-1; J: TRBJ2-3; CDR3: CASGDSRDTQYF; DNA: TGCGCCAGCGGGGACAGTCGGGATACGCAGTATTTT
size: many; D: TRBD1; V: TRBV18; J: TRBJ2-3; CDR3: CASSPTPPSGTGHTDTQYF; DNA: TGTGCCAGCTCACCTACGCCCCCGTCCGGGACAGGGCACACAGATACGCAGTATTTT
size: many; D: .; V: TRBV7-9; J: TRBJ2-2; CDR3: CASSLQFTGELFF; DNA: TGTGCCAGCAGCTTACAGTTTACCGGGGAGCTGTTTTTT
size: many; D: TRBD1; V: TRBV6-2/TRBV6-3; J: TRBJ2-7; CDR3: CARGQGEPYEQYF; DNA: TGTGCCAGAGGACAGGGCGAACCCTACGAGCAGTACTTC
size: many; D: .; V: TRBV27; J: TRBJ1-1; CDR3: CASSYLQGTEAFF; DNA: TGTGCCAGCAGTTACCTACAGGGCACTGAAGCTTTCTTT
size: many; D: TRBD2; V: TRBV6-5; J: TRBJ2-1; CDR3: CASSYFSSGRDNEQFF; DNA: TGTGCCAGCAGTTACTTCTCTAGCGGGAGGGACAATGAGCAGTTCTTC
size: many; D: TRBD1; V: TRBV20-1; J: TRBJ2-5; CDR3: CSARPGGQETQYF; DNA: TGCAGTGCTAGACCAGGGGGCCAAGAGACCCAGTACTTC
size: .; D: .; V: TRBV7-9; J: TRBJ1-2; CDR3: CASSPPQPGGYTF; DNA: TGTGCCAGCAGCCCTCCCCAGCCCGGGGGCTACACCTTC
size: many; D: .; V: TRBV7-9; J: TRBJ2-4; CDR3: CASSLGTVAKNIQYF; DNA: TGTGCCAGCAGCTTAGGAACTGTAGCCAAAAACATTCAGTACTTC
size: many; D: TRBD2; V: TRBV5-1; J: TRBJ2-7; CDR3: CASSPQGGATYEQYF; DNA: TGCGCCAGCAGCCCTCAGGGAGGGGCAACCTACGAGCAGTACTTC
size: many; D: TRBD2; V: TRBV5-6; J: TRBJ2-1; CDR3: CASSPGTSEGNEQFF; DNA: TGTGCCAGCAGCCCCGGGACTAGCGAAGGCAATGAGCAGTTCTTC
size: .; D: .; V: TRBV18; J: TRBJ1-5; CDR3: CASSPQGQSSYSNQPQHF; DNA: TGTGCCAGCTCACCTCAAGGACAGAGTTCATATAGCAATCAGCCCCAGCATTTT
size: many; D: .; V: TRBV15; J: TRBJ2-2; CDR3: CATSRDAFRDIANTGELFF; DNA: TGTGCCACCAGCAGGGATGCCTTCAGGGATATCGCGAACACCGGGGAGCTGTTTTTT
size: many; D: .; V: TRBV5-5; J: TRBJ1-2; CDR3: CASSLGDNRSGSYTF; DNA: TGTGCCAGCAGCTTGGGGGACAACCGGAGTGGTAGCTACACCTTC
size: many; D: .; V: TRBV7-2; J: TRBJ2-1; CDR3: CASSLGQGSYNEQFF; DNA: TGTGCCAGCAGCTTAGGGCAGGGTTCCTACAATGAGCAGTTCTTC
size: many; D: .; V: TRBV7-9; J: TRBJ1-1; CDR3: CASSLASADRVAFF; DNA: TGTGCCAGCAGCTTAGCGTCTGCAGACCGGGTCGCTTTCTTT
size: many; D: TRBD1; V: TRBV12-3/TRBV12-4; J: TRBJ2-7; CDR3: CASSLGTGVNEQYF; DNA: TGTGCCAGCAGTTTGGGGACAGGGGTGAACGAGCAGTACTTC
size: many; D: .; V: TRBV5-1; J: TRBJ2-7; CDR3: CASSLGQNSYEQYF; DNA: TGCGCCAGCAGCTTGGGACAGAACTCCTACGAGCAGTACTTC
size: many; D: TRBD2; V: TRBV10-3; J: TRBJ2-1; CDR3: CAISDSTSQNEQFF; DNA: TGTGCCATCAGTGACTCGACTAGCCAGAATGAGCAGTTCTTC
size: many; D: .; V: TRBV15; J: TRBJ2-6; CDR3: CATSRPVGSGANVLTF; DNA: TGTGCCACCAGCAGACCGGTGGGCTCTGGGGCCAACGTCCTGACTTTC
size: many; D: TRBD1; V: TRBV27; J: TRBJ1-4; CDR3: CASSSGQALQLFF; DNA: TGTGCCAGCAGTTCCGGACAGGCCCTTCAACTGTTTTTT
size: many; D: TRBD2; V: TRBV10-3; J: TRBJ2-3; CDR3: CAIQGLAVSGDTQYF; DNA: TGTGCCATTCAGGGACTAGCCGTCAGTGGAGATACGCAGTATTTT
size: many; D: .; V: TRBV15; J: TRBJ2-1; CDR3: CATSRDGVSVNEQFF; DNA: TGTGCCACCAGCAGAGATGGAGTCTCGGTCAATGAGCAGTTCTTC
size: many; D: TRBD1; V: TRBV14; J: TRBJ2-7; CDR3: CASSPGTGNSYEQYF; DNA: TGTGCCAGCAGCCCCGGGACAGGGAACTCCTACGAGCAGTACTTC
size: .; D: TRBD2; V: TRBV20-1; J: TRBJ2-3; CDR3: CSARDFIAGASDTQYF; DNA: TGCAGTGCTAGAGATTTCATAGCGGGAGCTTCAGATACGCAGTATTTT
size: many; D: .; V: TRBV5-1; J: TRBJ2-3; CDR3: CASSLLPEGTTDTQYF; DNA: TGCGCCAGCAGCTTGCTTCCGGAAGGAACCACAGATACGCAGTATTTT
size: many; D: .; V: TRBV25-1; J: TRBJ2-7; CDR3: CASSEAGWGYEQYF; DNA: TGTGCCAGCAGTGAGGCAGGGTGGGGCTACGAGCAGTACTTC
size: many; D: .; V: TRBV7-9; J: TRBJ2-3; CDR3: CASSHGERRISDTQYF; DNA: TGTGCCAGCAGCCATGGAGAGAGGAGGATTTCAGATACGCAGTATTTT
size: few; D: .; V: TRBV3-1; J: TRBJ2-7; CDR3: CASSQADNYEQYF; DNA: TGTGCCAGCAGCCAAGCTGACAACTACGAGCAGTACTTC
size: many; D: .; V: TRBV6-1; J: TRBJ1-4; CDR3: CASSEIWGRNEKLFF; DNA: TGTGCCAGCAGTGAAATCTGGGGTAGAAATGAAAAACTGTTTTTT
size: many; D: .; V: TRBV5-1; J: TRBJ2-1; CDR3: CASRQKGDEQFF; DNA: TGCGCCAGCAGACAAAAAGGGGATGAGCAGTTCTTC